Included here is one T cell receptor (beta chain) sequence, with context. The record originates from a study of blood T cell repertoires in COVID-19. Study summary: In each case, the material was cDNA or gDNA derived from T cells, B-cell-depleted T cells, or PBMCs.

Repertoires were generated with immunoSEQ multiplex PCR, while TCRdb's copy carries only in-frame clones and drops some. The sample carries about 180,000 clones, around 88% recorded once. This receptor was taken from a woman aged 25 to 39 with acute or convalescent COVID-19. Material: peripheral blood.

This chain's CDR3 is CASSLSNRFGGYTF. CDR3 nucleotide sequence: TGTGCCAGCAGTTTATCGAATCGATTCGGTGGCTACACCTTC. V gene TRBV27 combines with J gene TRBJ1-2; D ambiguous. The CDR3 totals 14 residues. Germline values: CDR1 MNHEY, CDR2 SMNVEV (reference sequence). The ends were cut back, 0 bases at V and 7 bases at J, with 12 bases in the middle.